The present T cell receptor beta chain was sequenced within a study of control samples from healthy donors and cancer patients. There are many counts of this clone. Trimming left V 5 bases short and J 2 bases short, with 10 bases between. This CDR3 comprises 13 residues. CDR1 and CDR2 from the germline V gene are SGHAT and FQNNGV. TCRdb's table, derived via immunoSEQ multiplex PCR, lists solely in-frame clones and lacks some. Of about 140,000 clones listed, roughly 90% are singletons. The chain recombines TRBV11-2 with TRBJ2-7; D is possibly TRBD2 (6 bases). Sample: blood. The clonotype comes from a man younger than 45 in good health. The CDR3 region has the DNA TGTGCCAGCAGCCATAGCGGAACCTACGAGCAGTACTTC. Protein: CASSHSGTYEQYF.